This entry lists 24 T cell receptor beta chains sequenced from one sample in a study of CD8 T cells in ankylosing spondylitis. TCRdb itself ran the 5' RACE reads through MiXCR, one entry per CDR3 protein. The data hold approximately 250,000 distinct CDR3 sequences, with more than 20% observed a single time. Sequencing was carried out using blood, either unsorted or a sorted T cell fraction (not recorded which). The receptors stem from a male donor with ankylosing spondylitis or in good health (not recorded which).

This chain uses TRBV20-1 with TRBJ2-7, with 9 bases identical to TRBD2. CDR3 length equals 15 residues. V shed 8 bases, J shed 3 bases, and the junction held 14 bases outside the gene matches. Looked up from germline, CDR1 is DFQATT and CDR2 is SNEGSKA (reference sequence). CDR3 bases: TGCAGTAAGGCACCGCGGGGGGGACGGGGCTACGAGCAGTACTTC. It translates to CSKAPRGGRGYEQYF.

There are a few counts of this clonotype. The chain has TRBV29-1 and TRBJ1-2, with D maybe TRBD1 (6 bases). This CDR3 is built from 12 residues. V lost 6 bases, J lost 5 bases, and 13 bases lay in between. The germline V gene has CDR1 SQVTM and CDR2 ANQGSEA. CDR3 protein: CSVGQPYYGYTF. The CDR3 coding sequence is TGCAGCGTCGGACAGCCTTATTATGGCTACACCTTC.

The chain couples TRBV29-1 to TRBJ2-3; 7 bases align to TRBD2. The CDR3 covers 14 residues. Germline values: CDR1 SQVTM, CDR2 ANQGSEA. The trim removed 5 bases at V and 2 bases at J, leaving 7 bases unmatched. The CDR3 protein is CSVTGGGTTDTQYF. Here the CDR3 DNA reads TGCAGCGTTACTGGCGGGGGTACCACAGATACGCAGTATTTT.

The chain combines TRBV10-3 with TRBJ2-2, with TRBD2 as a possible D gene (6 bases). Trimming removed 8 bases from V and 2 bases from J, with 12 bases in between. The CDR3 spans 14 residues. Germline CDR1 reads ENHRY; CDR2 reads SYGVKD. The CDR3 bases are TGTGCCATCGGGCTAGCGATAAACACCGGGGAGCTGTTTTTT. Its translation is CAIGLAINTGELFF.

This clonotype was seen only a few times. V and J are TRBV11-1 and TRBJ2-7; TRBD1 might be the D (6 bases). V lost 5 bases and J lost 6, with 11 bases in between. Germline lookup yields CDR1 SGHAT and CDR2 FQDESV (reference sequence). The CDR3 loop spans 12 amino acids. The CDR3 DNA reads TGTGCCAGCAGCATAAACAGGGCCGAGCAGTACTTC. It codes for CASSINRAEQYF.

There are many counts of this clonotype. The chain combines TRBV18 with TRBJ2-1; 11 bases map to TRBD2. CDR3 length: 16 residues. CDR1 and CDR2 from the germline V gene are KGHSH and LQKENI. V shed 2 bases, J shed 5 bases, and the junction held 5 bases outside the gene matches. The CDR3 loop reads CASSPKLAGAHNEQFF. The CDR3 DNA sequence: TGTGCCAGCTCACCAAAACTAGCGGGGGCTCACAATGAGCAGTTCTTC.

The gene calls are TRBV3-1 and TRBJ2-4; TRBD1 or TRBD2 may be the D gene (5 bases each). Trimming took off 5 bases at V and 4 bases at J, with 9 bases between the two ends. The CDR3 length is 13 residues. Germline assignment: CDR1 LGHDT and CDR2 YNNKEL (reference sequence). CDR3 loop: CASSWDPKNIQYF. The CDR3 DNA reads as TGTGCCAGCAGCTGGGACCCTAAAAACATTCAGTACTTC.

The V call is TRBV6-1, the J call TRBJ1-2, with 8 bases identical to TRBD1. The CDR3 has 15 amino acids. The J segment lost 2 bases and the V segment lost 6 bases, leaving 8 bases of the junction unmatched. The V gene's germline CDR1 is MNHNS and CDR2 SASEGT. The CDR3 bases are TGTGCCAGCAGCCGCGGACAGGGTAGAAACTATGGCTACACCTTC. It encodes CASSRGQGRNYGYTF.

This clonotype was seen ten or more times. The V gene is TRBV20-1, the J gene TRBJ2-1; 15 bases are a match to TRBD2. This CDR3 has 13 amino acids. V was pared by 5 bases and J by 13 bases, with 6 bases of the junction left unmatched. CDR1 DFQATT and CDR2 SNEGSKA come from the germline V gene (reference sequence). The CDR3 region has the DNA TGCAGTGCTCAACCGGGACTAGCGGGGGGACAGTTCTTC. It translates to CSAQPGLAGGQFF.

This clonotype was counted ten times or more. J is TRBJ2-5 and V is TRBV20-1; D not certain. Trimming cost V 3 bases and J 4 bases, with 9 bases left between them. The CDR3 covers 12 residues. Germline-derived CDR1 and CDR2 are DFQATT and SNEGSKA (reference sequence). As DNA, the CDR3 is TGCAGTGCTAGTCTCAGTGGAGAGACCCAGTACTTC. As protein: CSASLSGETQYF.

This clonotype was seen at least ten times. This chain links TRBV20-1 with TRBJ2-7; D tentatively reads TRBD1 or TRBD2 (5 bases each). This CDR3 has 14 amino acids. CDR1 is DFQATT and CDR2 is SNEGSKA in the germline V gene (reference sequence). The V gene lost 3 bases and the J gene lost 0 bases, with 12 bases spanning the gap. CDR3 sequence: CSARPGRSSYEQYF. CDR3 sequence (DNA): TGCAGTGCTAGGCCGGGGCGGAGCTCCTACGAGCAGTACTTC.

This clonotype was counted ten times or more. The genes are TRBV6-6 and TRBJ1-4, with D possibly being TRBD1 (6 bases). Trimming removed 3 bases from V and 8 bases from J, with 10 bases in between. Germline V CDR1 and CDR2: MNHNY, SVGAGI (reference sequence). The CDR3 has 13 amino acids. The CDR3 here is CASSYGQKEKLFF. CDR3 coding DNA: TGTGCCAGCAGTTATGGACAGAAGGAAAAACTGTTTTTT.

This clonotype was seen ten or more times. The V call is TRBV25-1, the J call TRBJ2-5; no definite D call. Germline CDR1 and CDR2: MGHDK and SYGVNS. V was pared by 0 bases and J by 7 bases, with 6 bases between. There are 12 residues in the CDR3. DNA of the CDR3: TGTGCCAGCAGTGAATATCGAGGGACCCAGTACTTC. Translation gives CASSEYRGTQYF. The whole variable domain, remainder taken from reference TRBV25-1 and TRBJ2-5, is EADIYQTPRYLVIGTGKKITLECSQTMGHDKMYWYQQDPGMELHLIHYSYGVNSTEKGDLSSESTVSRIRTEHFPLTLESARPSHTSQYLCASSEYRGTQYFGPGTRLLVL.

This chain connects TRBV9 to TRBJ2-1; weak D call: TRBD1 (5 bases). The CDR3 consists of 13 residues. Germline CDR1 is SGDLS and CDR2 is YYNGEE. Trimming cost V 1 base and J 9 bases, with 11 bases left between them. The CDR3 DNA reads TGTGCCAGCAGCGTATCCAGGGATGGTGAGCAGTTCTTC. It translates to CASSVSRDGEQFF.

The chain couples TRBV3-1 to TRBJ2-2, with D tentatively TRBD2 (5 bases). Per germline, CDR1 LGHDT and CDR2 YNNKEL (reference sequence). Trimming removed 0 bases at V and 7 bases at J, with 6 bases between. The CDR3 loop spans 13 amino acids. The CDR3 DNA sequence: TGTGCCAGCAGCCAAGATCGGGGCGGGGAGCTGTTTTTT. Protein: CASSQDRGGELFF.

This clonotype showed up many times. The gene calls are TRBV20-1 and TRBJ2-7; D possibly corresponds to TRBD2 (5 bases). V was trimmed by 7 bases and J by 12 bases, leaving 10 bases between them. CDR3 length: 8 residues. Germline CDR1 DFQATT, CDR2 SNEGSKA (reference sequence). CDR3 sequence (DNA): TGCAGTGTAGAGGGCCGGTACTTC. This codes for CSVEGRYF.

This clonotype was recorded at least ten times. The rearrangement uses TRBV29-1 and TRBJ1-1; 8 bases match TRBD1. This CDR3 comprises 15 residues. The junction had 9 bases not matched to a gene; V was cut back by 6 bases and J by 0 bases. CDR1 is SQVTM, CDR2 ANQGSEA, per germline. CDR3 coding DNA: TGCAGCGTGTTGCCTTGGACAGGGATGAACACTGAAGCTTTCTTT. Translating gives CSVLPWTGMNTEAFF.

CDR3 region: CSASWIQGMDIQYF. The CDR3 bases are TGCAGTGCCAGCTGGATACAGGGTATGGACATTCAGTACTTC. V usage is TRBV20-1 and J usage is TRBJ2-4, with a possible D match to TRBD1 (6 bases). V was cut by 6 bases and J by 8 bases, with 20 bases left in between. The CDR3 has 14 amino acids. Germline V CDR1 and CDR2: DFQATT, SNEGSKA (reference sequence).

As DNA, the CDR3 is TGTGCCAGCAGCCGAAAGGGGGCTTACGAGCAGTACTTC. Its protein product is CASSRKGAYEQYF. The J gene is TRBJ2-7, the V gene TRBV3-1, with 7 nucleotides matching TRBD1. J gave up 4 bases and V 4 bases, and 4 bases lay outside the gene matches. Germline-derived CDR1 and CDR2 are LGHDT and YNNKEL (reference sequence). The CDR3 spans 13 residues.

Turning to this clonotype: At one boundary the junction diverges from the germline segment, which might be a read error. The rearrangement joins TRBV2 to TRBJ1-4, with D hard to call. The CDR3 is 10 amino acids. Germline V gives CDR1 SNHLY, CDR2 FYNNEI. The CDR3 reads CASREVLWFF. The CDR3 region has the DNA TGTGCCAGCAGAGAAGTCCTATGGTTTTTT.

This clonotype has more than one count but fewer than ten. This chain uses TRBV6-4 with TRBJ2-2; possibly TRBD2 for D (5 bases). CDR3 length equals 15 residues. Germline assignment: CDR1 MRHNA and CDR2 SNTAGT. Trimming stripped 3 bases from V and 4 bases from J, with 12 bases between. The CDR3 nucleotides read TGTGCCAGCAGTGATCACGGGATCGGCACCGGGGAGCTGTTTTTT. Translated: CASSDHGIGTGELFF.

This clonotype was observed at least ten times. The rearrangement links TRBV20-1 to TRBJ2-2; 8 nucleotides line up with TRBD2. The CDR3 length is 15 residues. Germline values: CDR1 DFQATT, CDR2 SNEGSKA (reference sequence). J gave up 6 bases and V 0 bases, and 6 bases lay outside the gene matches. CDR3 nucleotides: TGCAGTGCTAGAGATTCGGGGGGGCCCCCCGGGGAGCTGTTTTTT. It yields the protein CSARDSGGPPGELFF.

The chain combines TRBV29-1 with TRBJ1-3; no firm D call. The CDR3 is made up of 13 amino acids. Trimming removed 5 bases from V and 3 bases from J, with 11 bases in between. Per germline, CDR1 SQVTM and CDR2 ANQGSEA. The CDR3 bases are TGCAGCGTTTCCGGGCGCCTTGGAAACACCATATATTTT. It specifies CSVSGRLGNTIYF.

This clonotype turned up a few times. The chain joins TRBV2 to TRBJ2-5; D is ambiguous. CDR1 is SNHLY and CDR2 is FYNNEI in the germline V gene. The ends were cut back, 3 bases at V and 0 bases at J, with 14 bases in the middle. CDR3 length equals 16 residues. The CDR3 is CASSDGFGGHQETQYF. In DNA form, the CDR3 reads TGTGCCAGCAGTGACGGGTTCGGTGGGCACCAAGAGACCCAGTACTTC.